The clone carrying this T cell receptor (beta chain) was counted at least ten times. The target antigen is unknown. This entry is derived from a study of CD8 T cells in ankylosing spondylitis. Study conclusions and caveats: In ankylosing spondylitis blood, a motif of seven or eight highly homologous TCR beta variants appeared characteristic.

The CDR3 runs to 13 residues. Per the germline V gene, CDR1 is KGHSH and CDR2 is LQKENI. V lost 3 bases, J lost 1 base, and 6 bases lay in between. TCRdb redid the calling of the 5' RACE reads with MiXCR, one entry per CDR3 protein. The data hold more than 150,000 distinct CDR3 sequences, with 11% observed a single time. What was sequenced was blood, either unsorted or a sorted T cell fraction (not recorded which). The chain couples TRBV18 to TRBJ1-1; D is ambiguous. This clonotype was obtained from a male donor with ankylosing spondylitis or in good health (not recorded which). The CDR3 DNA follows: TGTGCCAGCTCACCGGGAGCGAACACTGAAGCTTTCTTT. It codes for CASSPGANTEAFF. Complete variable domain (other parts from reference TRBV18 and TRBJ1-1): NAGVMQNPRHLVRRRGQEARLRCSPMKGHSHVYWYRQLPEEGLKFMVYLQKENIIDESGMPKERFSAEFPKEGPSILRIQQVVRGDSAAYFCASSPGANTEAFFGQGTRLTVV.